This T cell receptor beta chain was captured by sequencing in a study of PD-L1 blockade in urothelial cancer. Profiling relied on immunoSEQ multiplex PCR, and the TCRdb table lists in-frame clones only, not all of them. The data show tens of thousands of clones, more than 70% seen once. Germline CDR1 MNHEY, CDR2 SVGAGI. The length of the CDR3 is 13 residues. Deletions cut 4 bases from V and 0 bases from J, with 5 bases between. Time point noted: peripheral blood 6 weeks after treatment start. The specimen comprised PBMCs, sampled around atezolizumab (anti-PD-L1) treatment. This sequence was found in a man aged 55 to 70 with urothelial cancer. The V gene is TRBV6-5, the J gene TRBJ2-3, with D unresolved. The CDR3 protein is CASSFLSTDTQYF. As DNA, the CDR3 is TGTGCCAGCAGTTTTCTCAGCACAGATACGCAGTATTTT.